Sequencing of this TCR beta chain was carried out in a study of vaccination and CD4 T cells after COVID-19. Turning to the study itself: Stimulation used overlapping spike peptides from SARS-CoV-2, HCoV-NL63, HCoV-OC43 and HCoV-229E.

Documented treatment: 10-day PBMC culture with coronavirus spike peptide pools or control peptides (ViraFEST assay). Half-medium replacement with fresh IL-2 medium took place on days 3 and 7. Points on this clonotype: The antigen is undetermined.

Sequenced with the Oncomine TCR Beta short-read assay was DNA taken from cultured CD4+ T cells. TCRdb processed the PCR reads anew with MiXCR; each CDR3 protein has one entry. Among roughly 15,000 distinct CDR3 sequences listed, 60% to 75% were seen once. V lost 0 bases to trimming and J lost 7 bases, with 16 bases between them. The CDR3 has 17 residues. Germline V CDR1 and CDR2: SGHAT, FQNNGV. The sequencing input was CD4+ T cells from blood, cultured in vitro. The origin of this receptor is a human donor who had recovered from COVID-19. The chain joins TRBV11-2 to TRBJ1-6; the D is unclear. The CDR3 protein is CASSLDHRRSTNSPLHF. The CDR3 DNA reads TGTGCCAGCAGCTTAGATCATCGGCGTTCAACGAATTCACCCCTCCACTTT.